Given below is one TCR beta chain in context. These data belong to a study of blood T cell repertoires in COVID-19. As for the study in general: Researchers got acute and convalescent COVID-19 samples from the United States, Italy and Spain. In each case, the material was cDNA or gDNA derived from T cells, B-cell-depleted T cells, or PBMCs.

The CDR3 extends over 19 amino acids. Germline CDR1 reads SGHDT; CDR2 reads YYEEEE. Trimming took off 4 bases at V and 0 bases at J, with 23 bases between the two ends. In the study's own analysis: Reference gene primer amplification gave estimated nucleated cell counts. Profiling relied on immunoSEQ multiplex PCR, and the TCRdb table lists in-frame clones only, not all of them. V, J and clone size reflect that table, while D and trimming were determined from the DNA. The sample has roughly 190,000 clones, 90% seen once. This sequence originates from a man aged 45-65 years with acute or convalescent COVID-19. The chain uses TRBV5-6 and TRBJ2-1; maybe TRBD1 (6 bases). The sequenced sample consisted of peripheral blood. The CDR3 DNA sequence: TGTGCCAGCAGCCCCCAGTCAGGGGCCCAACCTTTCTCCTACAATGAGCAGTTCTTC. Translating it yields CASSPQSGAQPFSYNEQFF. Drawing the rest from reference TRBV5-6 and TRBJ2-1, the complete variable domain is DAGVTQSPTHLIKTRGQQVTLRCSPKSGHDTVSWYQQALGQGPQFIFQYYEEEERQRGNFPDRFSGHQFPNYSSELNVNALLLGDSALYLCASSPQSGAQPFSYNEQFFGPGTRLTVL.